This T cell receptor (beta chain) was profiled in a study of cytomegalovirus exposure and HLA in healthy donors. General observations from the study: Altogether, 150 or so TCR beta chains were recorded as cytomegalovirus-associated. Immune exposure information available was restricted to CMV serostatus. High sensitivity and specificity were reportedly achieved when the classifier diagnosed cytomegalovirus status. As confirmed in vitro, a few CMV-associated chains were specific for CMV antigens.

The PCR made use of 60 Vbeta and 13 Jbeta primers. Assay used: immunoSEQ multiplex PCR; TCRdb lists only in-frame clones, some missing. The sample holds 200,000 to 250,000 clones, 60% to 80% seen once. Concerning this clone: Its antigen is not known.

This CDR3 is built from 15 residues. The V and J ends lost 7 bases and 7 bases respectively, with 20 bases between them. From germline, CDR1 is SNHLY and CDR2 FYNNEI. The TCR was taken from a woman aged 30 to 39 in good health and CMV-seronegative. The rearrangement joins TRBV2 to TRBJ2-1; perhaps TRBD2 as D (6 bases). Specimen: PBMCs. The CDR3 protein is CASTPQPVGGNEQFF. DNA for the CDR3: TGTGCCAGCACTCCCCAACCGGTGGGGGGAAATGAGCAGTTCTTC.